These T cell receptor beta chains were read from a single sample in a study of OX40 agonist ivuxolimab in advanced cancers. Only in-frame clones appear in the TCRdb table, and some are missing; sequencing was by immunoSEQ multiplex PCR. The sample holds about 130,000 clones, around 90% seen once. Sequences were derived from CD4+ or CD8+ T cells sorted from blood, sampled in a trial of the OX40 agonist ivuxolimab. These receptors were taken from an adult with an advanced solid tumor such as melanoma, head and neck, liver or kidney cancer. Each CDR3 is given with its conserved first and last residue. A D gene is named only where the DNA matches it firmly. Not all rows give a size; the values are once, few, many and, for expanded clones, a class.

abundance,v_gene,j_gene,d_gene,len,CDR3nt,CDR3aa
.,TRBV14,TRBJ2-1,.,13,TGTGCCAGCGCCGCTCACATACTCAATGAGCAGTTCTTC,CASAAHILNEQFF
.,TRBV27,TRBJ1-5,.,13,TGTGCCAGCAGCCCCAAGGGGGGACAGCCCCAGCATTTT,CASSPKGGQPQHF
.,TRBV4-3,TRBJ2-1,TRBD2,16,TGCGCCAGCAGCCAGATGGGGACTAGCGGGATAGTAGGGCAGTTCTTC,CASSQMGTSGIVGQFF
.,TRBV5-1,TRBJ1-4,TRBD1,13,TGCGCCAGCAGCAGCCCGGACAGGTCGAGGCTGTTTTTT,CASSSPDRSRLFF
.,TRBV6-5,TRBJ1-2,TRBD1,15,TGTGCCAGCAGCCTATGGGGGACAGGGGAATATGGCTACACCTTC,CASSLWGTGEYGYTF
once,TRBV6-6,TRBJ1-3,.,16,TGTGCCAGCAGCGGACTCGGCTCAAGCTCTGGAAACACCATATATTTT,CASSGLGSSSGNTIYF
.,TRBV7-2,TRBJ1-3,.,15,TGTGCCAGCAGCTTAGCCCAGGGCCGTGGAAACACCATATATTTT,CASSLAQGRGNTIYF
.,TRBV6-4,TRBJ1-3,.,22,TGTGCCAGCAGTGACCGCACTTCGGTCGAGCGGGGTACGGCCACCTCTGGAAACACCATATATTTT,CASSDRTSVERGTATSGNTIYF
few,TRBV7-6,TRBJ1-1,.,16,TGTGCCAGCAGCTTCTGGTCAGGCCAGCCAAACACTGAAGCTTTCTTT,CASSFWSGQPNTEAFF
.,TRBV18,TRBJ2-5,.,14,TGTGCCAGCTCACCAACGGCTCGTATAGAGACCCAGTACTTC,CASSPTARIETQYF
.,TRBV6-5,TRBJ2-1,TRBD2,16,TGTGCCAGCAGTTACTCCCGGGACTATATAGCGGATGAGCAGTTCTTC,CASSYSRDYIADEQFF
once,TRBV6-1,TRBJ1-1,TRBD1,14,TGTGCCAGCATCAGCGGGACAGGGGTCACTGAAGCTTTCTTT,CASISGTGVTEAFF
.,TRBV6-1,TRBJ2-7,.,12,TGTGCCAGCGGGGATTCAGGAATCGAGCAGTACTTC,CASGDSGIEQYF
.,TRBV28,TRBJ1-2,TRBD1,14,TGTGCCAGCAGTTCCACAGGGGGAAGAGATGGCTACACCTTC,CASSSTGGRDGYTF
.,TRBV5-1,TRBJ1-1,.,14,TGCGCCAGCAGCTCCGGAGTGGCATACACTGAAGCTTTCTTT,CASSSGVAYTEAFF
.,TRBV7-9,TRBJ2-1,TRBD2,16,TGTGCCAGCAGCCAGCGAGCTAGCGGGACCTACAATGAGCAGTTCTTC,CASSQRASGTYNEQFF
.,TRBV21-1,TRBJ2-3,.,12,TGTGCCAGCAGCAAAGCCGGAGATACGCAGTATTTT,CASSKAGDTQYF
.,TRBV29-1,TRBJ2-1,.,14,TGCAGCGTTGAGTCGCGGGGATACGACAATGAGCAGTTCTTC,CSVESRGYDNEQFF
.,TRBV19,TRBJ1-4,.,14,TGTGCCAGTAGTATTAATGGGGGCAGGGAAAAACTGTTTTTT,CASSINGGREKLFF
.,TRBV19,TRBJ2-2,.,16,TGTGCCAGTAGTATAGTACCAGTACCGAACACCGGGGAGCTGTTTTTT,CASSIVPVPNTGELFF
.,TRBV1,TRBJ1-1,.,14,TGCACCAGCAGCCAGGATCAAGAGAACACTGAAGCTTTCTTT,CTSSQDQENTEAFF
.,TRBV28,TRBJ2-5,TRBD1,12,TGTGCCAGCGAACACAGGGGGGAGACCCAGTACTTC,CASEHRGETQYF
.,TRBV4-3,TRBJ2-7,.,16,TGCGCCAGCAGCCAAGAAGGACCAGGGGGGTCGTACGAGCAGTACTTC,CASSQEGPGGSYEQYF
.,TRBV19,TRBJ2-7,.,13,TGTGCCAGTAGTATAATAGGGGGGGACGAGCAGTACTTC,CASSIIGGDEQYF
.,TRBV28,TRBJ1-2,TRBD1,13,TGTGCCAGCAAAAAGGGGGCGATCGGTGGCTACACCTTC,CASKKGAIGGYTF
.,TRBV30,TRBJ1-2,.,13,TGTGCCTGGAGTTTTGGACAGAACTATGGCTACACCTTC,CAWSFGQNYGYTF
once,TRBV7-9,TRBJ1-4,TRBD1,16,TGTGCCAGCAGCTCCTTCGTAGGACAGGGTGGTGAAAAACTGTTTTTT,CASSSFVGQGGEKLFF
.,TRBV7-3,TRBJ1-2,.,13,TGTGCCAGCAGCTTAGGACCGGGCTATGGCTACACCTTC,CASSLGPGYGYTF
.,TRBV4-2,TRBJ1-2,.,19,TGTGCCAGCAGCCAAGAGACACAGGTCCTTTTGGGATGGGGGGTCGGCTACACCTTC,CASSQETQVLLGWGVGYTF
.,TRBV19,TRBJ2-1,TRBD2,16,TGTGCCAGTAGTGACCGAGCGGGGGTGGTGGCAAGGGAGCAGTTCTTC,CASSDRAGVVAREQFF
.,TRBV28,TRBJ1-2,.,16,TGTGCCAGCAGTCAAACCGCACAAGGGACATGGGGAGGCTACACCTTC,CASSQTAQGTWGGYTF
.,TRBV12-5,TRBJ2-1,TRBD2,15,TGTGCTAGTGGTTTGTCACTAGCGGGCCAAAATGAGCAGTTCTTC,CASGLSLAGQNEQFF
.,TRBV5-1,TRBJ1-1,.,13,TGCGCCAGCAGCGCGGACGGCGGTATTGAAGCTTTCTTT,CASSADGGIEAFF
.,TRBV2,TRBJ1-1,.,13,TGTGCCAGCAGTTCGTGGAGTGACACTGAAGCTTTCTTT,CASSSWSDTEAFF
.,TRBV7-2,TRBJ2-1,.,12,TGTGCCAGCAGCTCTCCGGGACCCGAGCAGTTCTTC,CASSSPGPEQFF
.,TRBV9,TRBJ2-3,TRBD1,16,TGTGCCAGCAGCGTAGGTGCAGGGGGCGTAACAGATACGCAGTATTTT,CASSVGAGGVTDTQYF
.,TRBV7-2,TRBJ2-2,.,13,TGTGCCAGCAGCGTCCCCACTTCCGGGGAGCTGTTTTTT,CASSVPTSGELFF
few,TRBV30,TRBJ1-3,TRBD1,15,TGTGCCTGGAGTGCACAGGGGCTCTCTGGAAACACCATATATTTT,CAWSAQGLSGNTIYF
.,TRBV18,TRBJ2-5,.,12,TGTGCCAGCTCGCTCTCCCAAGAGACCCAGTACTTC,CASSLSQETQYF